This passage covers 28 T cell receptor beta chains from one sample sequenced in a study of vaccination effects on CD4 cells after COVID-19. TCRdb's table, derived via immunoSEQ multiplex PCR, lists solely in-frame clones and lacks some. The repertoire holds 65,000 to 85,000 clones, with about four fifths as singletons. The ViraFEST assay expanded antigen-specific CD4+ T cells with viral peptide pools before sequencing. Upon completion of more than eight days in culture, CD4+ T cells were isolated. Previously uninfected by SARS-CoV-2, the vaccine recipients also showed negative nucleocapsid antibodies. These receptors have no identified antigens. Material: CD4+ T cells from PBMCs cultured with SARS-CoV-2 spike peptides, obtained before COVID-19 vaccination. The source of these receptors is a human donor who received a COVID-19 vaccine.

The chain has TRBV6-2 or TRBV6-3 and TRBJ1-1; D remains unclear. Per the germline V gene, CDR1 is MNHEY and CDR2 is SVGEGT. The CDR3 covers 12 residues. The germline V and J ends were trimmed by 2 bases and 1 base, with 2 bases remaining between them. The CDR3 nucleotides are TGTGCCAGCAGTTACCCGAACACTGAAGCTTTCTTT. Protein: CASSYPNTEAFF.

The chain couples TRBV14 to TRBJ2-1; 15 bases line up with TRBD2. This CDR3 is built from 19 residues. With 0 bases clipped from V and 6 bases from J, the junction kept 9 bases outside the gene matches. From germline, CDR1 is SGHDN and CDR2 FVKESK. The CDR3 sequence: CASSQDPGTSGGRFNEQFF. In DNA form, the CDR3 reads TGTGCCAGCAGCCAAGATCCCGGGACTAGCGGGGGGCGTTTCAATGAGCAGTTCTTC.

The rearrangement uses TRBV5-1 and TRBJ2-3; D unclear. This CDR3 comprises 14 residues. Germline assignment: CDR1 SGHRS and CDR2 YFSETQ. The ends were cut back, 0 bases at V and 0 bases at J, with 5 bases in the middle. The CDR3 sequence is CASSLASSTDTQYF. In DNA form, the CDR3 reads TGCGCCAGCAGCTTGGCGTCCAGCACAGATACGCAGTATTTT.

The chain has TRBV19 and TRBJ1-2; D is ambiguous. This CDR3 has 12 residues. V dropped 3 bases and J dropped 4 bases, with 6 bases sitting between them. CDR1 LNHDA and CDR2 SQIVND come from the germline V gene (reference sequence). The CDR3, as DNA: TGTGCCAGTAGTATGGAAGGCTATGGCTACACCTTC. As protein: CASSMEGYGYTF. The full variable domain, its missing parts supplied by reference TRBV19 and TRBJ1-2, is DGGITQSPKYLFRKEGQNVTLSCEQNLNHDAMYWYRQDPGQGLRLIYYSQIVNDFQKGDIAEGYSVSREKKESFPLTVTSAQKNPTAFYLCASSMEGYGYTFGSGTRLTVV.

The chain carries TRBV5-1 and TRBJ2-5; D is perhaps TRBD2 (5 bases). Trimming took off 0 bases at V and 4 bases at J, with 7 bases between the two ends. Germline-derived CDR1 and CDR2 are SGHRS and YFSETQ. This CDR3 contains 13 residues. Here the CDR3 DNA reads TGCGCCAGCAGCTTGGGGAGGCCAGAGACCCAGTACTTC. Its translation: CASSLGRPETQYF.

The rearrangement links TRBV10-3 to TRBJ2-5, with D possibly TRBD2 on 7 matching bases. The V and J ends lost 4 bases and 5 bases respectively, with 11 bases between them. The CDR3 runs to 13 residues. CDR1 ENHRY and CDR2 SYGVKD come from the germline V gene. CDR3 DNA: TGTGCCATCAGTGTGGGGGGGCCCGAGACCCAGTACTTC. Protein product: CAISVGGPETQYF.

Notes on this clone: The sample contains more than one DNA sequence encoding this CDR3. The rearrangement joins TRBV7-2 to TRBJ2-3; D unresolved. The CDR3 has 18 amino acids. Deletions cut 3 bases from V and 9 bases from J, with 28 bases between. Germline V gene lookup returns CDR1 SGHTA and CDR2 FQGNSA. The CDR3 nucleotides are TGTGCCAGCAGCTTTACGGTATTTAGCACCACTCGGCAAGGGACGCAGTATTTT. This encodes CASSFTVFSTTRQGTQYF.

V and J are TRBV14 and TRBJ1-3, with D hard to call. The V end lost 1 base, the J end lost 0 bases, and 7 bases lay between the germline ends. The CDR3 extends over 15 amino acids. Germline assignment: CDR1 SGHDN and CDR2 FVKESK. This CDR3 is CASSQVISSGNTIYF. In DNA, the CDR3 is TGTGCCAGCAGCCAAGTAATCAGCTCTGGAAACACCATATATTTT.

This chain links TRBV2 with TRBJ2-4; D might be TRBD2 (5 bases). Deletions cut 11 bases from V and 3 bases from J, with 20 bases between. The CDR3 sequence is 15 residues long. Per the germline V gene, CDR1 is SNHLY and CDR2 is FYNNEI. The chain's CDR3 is CASSKRVLGKNIQYF. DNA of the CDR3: TGTGCCTCCAGCAAGAGGGTGTTAGGCAAAAACATTCAGTACTTC.

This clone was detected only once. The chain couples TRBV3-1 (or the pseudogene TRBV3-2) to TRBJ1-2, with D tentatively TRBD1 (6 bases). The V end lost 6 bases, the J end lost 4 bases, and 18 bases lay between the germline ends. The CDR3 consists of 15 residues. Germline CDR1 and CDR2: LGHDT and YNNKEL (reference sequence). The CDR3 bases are TGTGCCAGCAGTCGTCGGACAGTGGGAGGCTATGGCTACACCTTC. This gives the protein CASSRRTVGGYGYTF.

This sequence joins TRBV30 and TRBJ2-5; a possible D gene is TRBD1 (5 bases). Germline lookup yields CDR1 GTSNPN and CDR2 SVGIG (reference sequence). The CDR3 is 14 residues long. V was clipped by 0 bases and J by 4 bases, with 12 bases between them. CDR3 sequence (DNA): TGTGCCTGGAGTGTATTTTCAGGGTTAGAGACCCAGTACTTC. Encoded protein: CAWSVFSGLETQYF. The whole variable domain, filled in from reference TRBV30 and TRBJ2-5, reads SQTIHQWPATLVQPVGSPLSLECTVEGTSNPNLYWYRQAAGRGLQLLFYSVGIGQISSEVPQNLSASRPQDRQFILSSKKLLLSDSGFYLCAWSVFSGLETQYFGPGTRLLVL.

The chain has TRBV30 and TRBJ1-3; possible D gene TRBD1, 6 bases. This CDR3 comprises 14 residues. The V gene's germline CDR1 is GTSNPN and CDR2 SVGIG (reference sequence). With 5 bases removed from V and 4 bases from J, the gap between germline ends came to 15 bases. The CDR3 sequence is CAWGGPGQGNTIYF. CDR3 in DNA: TGTGCCTGGGGGGGACCGGGACAAGGAAACACCATATATTTT.

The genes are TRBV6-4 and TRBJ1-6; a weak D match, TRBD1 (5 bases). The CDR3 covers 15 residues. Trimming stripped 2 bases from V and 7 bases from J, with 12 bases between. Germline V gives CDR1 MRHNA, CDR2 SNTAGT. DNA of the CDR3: TGTGCCAGCAGTGACCGGCAGGGCCTCAATTCACCCCTCCACTTT. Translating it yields CASSDRQGLNSPLHF.

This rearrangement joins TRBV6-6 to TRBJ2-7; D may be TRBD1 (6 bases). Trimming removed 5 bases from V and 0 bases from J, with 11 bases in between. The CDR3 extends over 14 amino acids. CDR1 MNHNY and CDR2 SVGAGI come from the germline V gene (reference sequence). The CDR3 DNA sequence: TGTGCCAGCAGTGACCGGGACATCTCCTACGAGCAGTACGTC. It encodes CASSDRDISYEQYV.

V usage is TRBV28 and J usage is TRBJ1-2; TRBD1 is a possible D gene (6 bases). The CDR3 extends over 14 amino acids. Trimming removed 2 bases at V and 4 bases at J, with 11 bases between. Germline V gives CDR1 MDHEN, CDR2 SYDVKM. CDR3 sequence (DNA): TGTGCCAGCAGTTTACCAGGGGTAGCCTATGGCTACACCTTC. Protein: CASSLPGVAYGYTF.

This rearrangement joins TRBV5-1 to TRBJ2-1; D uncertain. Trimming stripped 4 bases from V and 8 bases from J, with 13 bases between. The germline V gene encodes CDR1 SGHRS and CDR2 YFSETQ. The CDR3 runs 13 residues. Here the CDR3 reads CASSLGSEDEQFF. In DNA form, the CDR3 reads TGCGCCAGCAGCCTCGGCTCGGAAGATGAGCAGTTCTTC.

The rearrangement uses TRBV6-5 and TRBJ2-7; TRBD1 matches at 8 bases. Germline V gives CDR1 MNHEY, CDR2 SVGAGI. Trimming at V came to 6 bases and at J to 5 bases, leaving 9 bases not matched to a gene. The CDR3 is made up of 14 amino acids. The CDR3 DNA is TGTGCCAGCAGCGTGGACAGGGTTAGGAACGAGCAGTACGTC. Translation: CASSVDRVRNEQYV.

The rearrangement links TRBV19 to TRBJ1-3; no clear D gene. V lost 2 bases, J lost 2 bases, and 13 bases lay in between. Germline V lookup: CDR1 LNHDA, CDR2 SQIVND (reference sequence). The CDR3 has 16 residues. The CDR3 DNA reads TGTGCCAGTAGTATACGTCAGGAACTTACTGGAAACACCATATATTTT. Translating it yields CASSIRQELTGNTIYF.

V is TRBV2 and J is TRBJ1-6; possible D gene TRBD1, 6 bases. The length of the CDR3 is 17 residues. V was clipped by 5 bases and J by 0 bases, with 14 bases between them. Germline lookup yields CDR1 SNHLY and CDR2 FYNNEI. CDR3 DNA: TGTGCCAGCAGTCAGGGGAGGGGAAGCTCCTATAATTCACCCCTCCACTTT. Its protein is CASSQGRGSSYNSPLHF.

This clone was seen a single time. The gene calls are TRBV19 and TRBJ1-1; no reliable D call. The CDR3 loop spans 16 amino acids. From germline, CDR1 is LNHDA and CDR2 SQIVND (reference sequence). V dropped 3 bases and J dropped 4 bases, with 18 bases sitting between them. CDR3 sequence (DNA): TGTGCCAGTAGTATGGGTTGGGTTAATATAGGCACTGAAGCTTTCTTT. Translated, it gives CASSMGWVNIGTEAFF.

CDR3 protein: CASSQAAGYEQYV. As DNA, the CDR3 is TGTGCCAGCAGCCAAGCGGCGGGCTACGAGCAGTACGTC. The rearrangement joins TRBV3-1 (or the pseudogene TRBV3-2) to TRBJ2-7, with D tentatively TRBD2 (5 bases). The CDR3 extends over 13 amino acids. V was cut by 1 base and J by 3 bases, with 7 bases left in between. Germline V gene sequence: CDR1 LGHDT, CDR2 YNNKEL (reference sequence).

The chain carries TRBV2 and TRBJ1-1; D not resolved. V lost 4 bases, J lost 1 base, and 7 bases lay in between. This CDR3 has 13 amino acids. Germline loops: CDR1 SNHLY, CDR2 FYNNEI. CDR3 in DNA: TGTGCCAGCAGTGTAGTGTGGAACACTGAAGCTTTCTTT. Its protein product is CASSVVWNTEAFF.

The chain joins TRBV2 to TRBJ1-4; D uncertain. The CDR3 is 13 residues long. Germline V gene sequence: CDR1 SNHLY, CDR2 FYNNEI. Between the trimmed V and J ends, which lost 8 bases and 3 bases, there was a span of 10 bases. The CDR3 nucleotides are TGTGCCAGCGAGTCGGAGCCTAATGAAAAACTGTTTTTT. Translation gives CASESEPNEKLFF.

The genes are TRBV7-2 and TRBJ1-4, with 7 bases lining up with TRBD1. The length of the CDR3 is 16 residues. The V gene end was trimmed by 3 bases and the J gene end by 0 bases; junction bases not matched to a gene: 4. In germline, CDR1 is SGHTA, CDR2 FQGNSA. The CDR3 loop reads CASSLGQFTTNEKLFF. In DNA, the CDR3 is TGTGCCAGCAGCTTGGGACAGTTCACAACTAATGAAAAACTGTTTTTT.

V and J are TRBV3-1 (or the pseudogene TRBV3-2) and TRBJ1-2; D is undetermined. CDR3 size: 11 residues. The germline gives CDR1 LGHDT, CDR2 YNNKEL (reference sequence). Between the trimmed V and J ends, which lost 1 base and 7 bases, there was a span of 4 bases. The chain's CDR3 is CASSQGTGYTF. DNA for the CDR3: TGTGCCAGCAGCCAAGGTACTGGCTACACCTTC.

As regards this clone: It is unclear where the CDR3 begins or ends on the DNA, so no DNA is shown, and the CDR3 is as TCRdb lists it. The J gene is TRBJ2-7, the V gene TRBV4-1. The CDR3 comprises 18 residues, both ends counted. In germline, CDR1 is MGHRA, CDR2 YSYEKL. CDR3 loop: CASSQEYTLSGPSYEQYV.

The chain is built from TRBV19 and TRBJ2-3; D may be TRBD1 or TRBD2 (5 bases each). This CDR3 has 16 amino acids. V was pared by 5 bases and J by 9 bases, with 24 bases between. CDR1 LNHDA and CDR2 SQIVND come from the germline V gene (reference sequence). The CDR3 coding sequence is TGTGCCAGTAGTCGAGCCGGGACCGCCGTATCTTCCACGCAGTATTTT. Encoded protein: CASSRAGTAVSSTQYF.

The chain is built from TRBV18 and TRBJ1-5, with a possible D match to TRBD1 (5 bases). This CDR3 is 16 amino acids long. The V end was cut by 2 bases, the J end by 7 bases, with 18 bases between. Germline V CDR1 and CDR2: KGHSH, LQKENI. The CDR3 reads CASSPEFGGSRQPQHF. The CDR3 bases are TGTGCCAGCTCACCAGAGTTTGGGGGGTCAAGGCAGCCCCAGCATTTT.